This passage covers 23 T cell receptor beta chains from one sample sequenced in a study of TIL therapy for anti-PD-1-resistant metastatic lung cancer (dated by TCRdb to about 2021). Interpreted using the paper, the time point label stands for: pre-treatment sample, taken before nivolumab and TIL therapy. TCR beta CDR3 regions were amplified from genomic DNA with the immunoSEQ v3 hsTCRB kit using bias-controlled multiplex PCR. Sourced from immuneACCESS, this table was stored by TCRdb with only in-frame sequences that have V and J called. A share of the clones is absent; for the studies checked, an unresolved V gene accounts for under half, and the remainder has no known explanation. The sample table contains around 55,000 clones; only one count was recorded for approximately 78% of them. Nearly 3% of the sample belongs to the ten largest clones. Specimen: blood, collected at baseline. The receptors were gathered from a person aged 30 to 80 with non-small cell lung cancer.

The rearrangement uses TRBV15 and TRBJ2-7; tentatively, D is TRBD1 (6 bases). CDR3 size: 17 residues. Per the germline V gene, CDR1 is LNHNV and CDR2 is YYDKDF (reference sequence). V lost 0 bases to trimming and J lost 0 bases, with 15 bases between them. The CDR3 sequence: CATSRDPFDRSSYEQYF. The CDR3 DNA is TGTGCCACCAGCAGAGACCCCTTTGACAGGAGCTCCTACGAGCAGTACTTC.

The CDR3 nucleotides are TGTGCCAGCAGAAAAACGGGGGGCTCGGGCAATGAGCAGTTCTTC. Protein: CASRKTGGSGNEQFF. The chain recombines TRBV6-5 with TRBJ2-1, with a tentative D call TRBD2 (7 bases). Germline V gene data show CDR1 as MNHEY and CDR2 as SVGAGI. The V and J ends lost 6 bases and 6 bases respectively, with 18 bases between them. The CDR3 covers 15 residues.

In this sample, this clone turned up a few times. J is TRBJ2-7 and V is TRBV7-9, with 7 nucleotides matching TRBD1. CDR3 length equals 12 residues. Germline CDR1 and CDR2: SEHNR and FQNEAQ (reference sequence). The trim removed 4 bases at V and 5 bases at J, leaving 2 bases unmatched. DNA of the CDR3: TGTGCCAGCAGCTACGACAGGGACGAGCAGTACTTC. It yields the protein CASSYDRDEQYF.

The J gene is TRBJ2-7, the V gene TRBV9; 10 positions match TRBD2. This CDR3 is 14 amino acids long. Germline assignment: CDR1 SGDLS and CDR2 YYNGEE. The trim removed 0 bases at V and 6 bases at J, leaving 3 bases unmatched. Written as DNA, the CDR3 is TGTGCCAGCAGCGTAGGGTCTAGCGGGGGCGAGCAGTACTTC. It is translated as CASSVGSSGGEQYF.

The chain is built from TRBV6-2 or TRBV6-3 and TRBJ1-5; D uncertain. From germline, CDR1 is MNHEY and CDR2 SVGEGT. Trimming pared 3 bases from V and 3 bases from J, leaving 9 bases between. This CDR3 region has 14 residues. CDR3 in amino acids: CASSYYSHNQPQHF. The CDR3 nucleotides are TGTGCCAGCAGTTATTACAGCCACAATCAGCCCCAGCATTTT.

CDR3 sequence: CASSVEYSHSTDTQYF. The CDR3 nucleotides read TGTGCCAGCAGCGTAGAGTACAGTCATAGCACAGATACGCAGTATTTT. The genes are TRBV9 and TRBJ2-3, with no clear D. Germline values: CDR1 SGDLS, CDR2 YYNGEE. The CDR3 length is 16 residues. Trimming shortened V by 0 bases and J by 0 bases, and 11 bases separated the two germline ends.

J is TRBJ1-2 and V is TRBV7-3, with D unclear. The V gene's germline CDR1 is SGHTA and CDR2 FQGTGA. V was pared by 4 bases and J by 8 bases, with 8 bases between. CDR3 length: 11 residues. For the CDR3, the DNA is TGTGCCAGCAGCTCACCTGGGGGCTACACCTTC. Amino acid sequence: CASSSPGGYTF.

This chain connects TRBV28 to TRBJ2-5; 9 bases are a match to TRBD2. V was pared by 5 bases and J by 4 bases, with 5 bases of the junction left unmatched. Germline CDR1 MDHEN, CDR2 SYDVKM. The CDR3 has 14 amino acids. The CDR3 spells CASSESGGLETQYF. As DNA, the CDR3 is TGTGCCAGCAGTGAAAGCGGGGGGTTAGAGACCCAGTACTTC.

The genes are TRBV18 and TRBJ2-7; D unclear. CDR1 and CDR2 from the germline V gene are KGHSH and LQKENI. The CDR3 spans 12 residues. Between the trimmed V and J ends, which lost 2 bases and 3 bases, there was a span of 5 bases. The CDR3 spells CASSPAVYEQYF. Written as DNA, the CDR3 is TGTGCCAGCTCACCAGCGGTCTACGAGCAGTACTTC.

The chain joins TRBV11-2 to TRBJ2-1, with D hard to call. Looked up from germline, CDR1 is SGHAT and CDR2 is FQNNGV. Trimming took 5 bases from V and 0 from J, leaving 11 bases between them. CDR3 length: 15 amino acids. CDR3 in DNA: TGTGCCAGCAGCCCGGATTTAAGCTCCTACAATGAGCAGTTCTTC. Encoded protein: CASSPDLSSYNEQFF.

V is TRBV6-5 and J is TRBJ2-3, with TRBD2 identical over 9 bases. V lost 5 bases and J lost 1; bases outside the gene matches: 1. CDR1 is MNHEY, CDR2 SVGAGI, per germline. This CDR3 has 14 amino acids. In nucleotides, the CDR3 is TGTGCCAGCAGTCGGACTAGCGGCACAGATACGCAGTATTTT. This gives the protein CASSRTSGTDTQYF.

This sequence joins TRBV19 and TRBJ1-5; D is undetermined. Trimming took off 3 bases at V and 6 bases at J, with 15 bases between the two ends. CDR3 length: 15 residues. CDR1 is LNHDA and CDR2 is SQIVND in the germline V gene (reference sequence). CDR3 residues: CASSIFPFFLQPQHF. DNA for the CDR3: TGTGCCAGTAGTATTTTCCCTTTCTTTCTTCAGCCCCAGCATTTT.

The chain employs TRBV19 and TRBJ1-1; D is possibly TRBD1 (5 bases). The germline V gene encodes CDR1 LNHDA and CDR2 SQIVND (reference sequence). This CDR3 is built from 16 residues. Between the trimmed V and J ends, which lost 3 bases and 0 bases, there was a span of 14 bases. CDR3 DNA: TGTGCCAGTAGTATTAAGGTCGGGACCATGAACACTGAAGCTTTCTTT. Encoded protein: CASSIKVGTMNTEAFF.

Written as DNA, the CDR3 is TGTGCCAGCAGCTTGATGGGAGCTTCCTACGAGCAGTACTTC. Translation gives CASSLMGASYEQYF. The chain links TRBV5-6 to TRBJ2-7, with a possible D match to TRBD2 (5 bases). The V gene lost 1 base and the J gene lost 1 base, with 9 bases spanning the gap. CDR1 is SGHDT and CDR2 is YYEEEE in the germline V gene. This CDR3 is 14 amino acids long.

Regarding this clone: This sample also contains other DNA sequences that code for the same CDR3. This chain connects TRBV30 to TRBJ1-5, with D perhaps TRBD1 (5 bases). V was trimmed by 5 bases and J by 0 bases, leaving 8 bases between them. The V gene's germline CDR1 is GTSNPN and CDR2 SVGIG (reference sequence). The CDR3 has 13 residues. The CDR3 is CAWAGGSNQPQHF. The CDR3 DNA reads as TGTGCCTGGGCCGGGGGTAGCAATCAGCCCCAGCATTTT.

This chain links TRBV13 with TRBJ2-2; 9 nucleotides align to TRBD2. Per germline, CDR1 PRHDT and CDR2 FYEKMQ (reference sequence). J lost 15 bases, V lost 5 bases, and 10 bases had no gene match. The CDR3 has 13 residues. CDR3 DNA sequence: TGTGCCAGCAGCCCGGGACTAGCAGTTCGGTTGTTTTTT. Amino acids: CASSPGLAVRLFF. The full variable domain, rest sourced from reference TRBV13 and TRBJ2-2, is AAGVIQSPRHLIKEKRETATLKCYPIPRHDTVYWYQQGPGQDPQFLISFYEKMQSDKGSIPDRFSAQQFSDYHSELNMSSLELGDSALYFCASSPGLAVRLFFGEGSRLTVL.

This clone is medium-sized within its sample. The genes are TRBV12-3 or TRBV12-4 and TRBJ2-7; perhaps D is TRBD1 or TRBD2 (6 bases each). This CDR3 region has 11 residues. Trimming took 6 bases from V and 12 from J, leaving 15 bases between them. The CDR3 region is CASSYGGPRYF. The CDR3 region has the DNA TGTGCCAGCAGCTACGGGGGCCCGAGGTACTTC.

V is TRBV2 and J is TRBJ1-5, with D unclear. V dropped 11 bases and J dropped 0 bases, with 14 bases sitting between them. Germline CDR1 and CDR2: SNHLY and FYNNEI. This CDR3 spans 14 amino acids. CDR3 nucleotides: TGTGCCGGATCCCAGGATTATAGCAATCAGCCCCAGCATTTT. It translates to CAGSQDYSNQPQHF. The full variable domain, rest sourced from reference TRBV2 and TRBJ1-5, is EPEVTQTPSHQVTQMGQEVILRCVPISNHLYFYWYRQILGQKVEFLVSFYNNEISEKSEIFDDQFSVERPDGSNFTLKIRSTKLEDSAMYFCAGSQDYSNQPQHFGDGTRLSIL.

The gene calls are TRBV5-1 and TRBJ2-7; D is undetermined. The CDR3 has 12 amino acids. Per the germline V gene, CDR1 is SGHRS and CDR2 is YFSETQ. Trimming left V 4 bases short and J 6 bases short, with 11 bases between. CDR3 DNA sequence: TGCGCCAGCAGCCCGAATGCAGGCGAGCAGTACTTC. It yields the protein CASSPNAGEQYF.

The V gene is TRBV19, the J gene TRBJ2-7, with D tentatively TRBD1 (6 bases). The CDR3 runs 14 residues. V lost 5 bases and J 2 bases, leaving 13 bases between the germline ends. CDR1 is LNHDA, CDR2 SQIVND, per germline (reference sequence). CDR3 residues: CASSPSDRTYEQYF. In nucleotides, the CDR3 is TGTGCCAGTAGTCCAAGCGACAGGACCTACGAGCAGTACTTC.

The V and J genes are TRBV5-6 and TRBJ2-7; 7 bases are shared with TRBD1. CDR1 SGHDT and CDR2 YYEEEE come from the germline V gene. CDR3 length equals 14 residues. The ends lost 6 bases at V and 6 bases at J; junction bases unmatched: 12. DNA for the CDR3: TGTGCCAGCAACCCGACAGGGTACGACCGCGAGCAGTACTTC. It specifies CASNPTGYDREQYF.

The V and J genes are TRBV19 and TRBJ1-1; D perhaps matches TRBD1 (5 bases). The germline V gene has CDR1 LNHDA and CDR2 SQIVND (reference sequence). The V end was cut by 3 bases, the J end by 1 base, with 15 bases between. This CDR3 spans 16 amino acids. CDR3 sequence reads: CASSIQGPPGNTEAFF. The CDR3 region has the DNA TGTGCCAGTAGTATCCAGGGCCCACCAGGGAACACTGAAGCTTTCTTT.

CDR3 sequence (DNA): TGTGCCAGCAGCCAGAACAGGGTAGCCCGCTATGGCTACACCTTC. Protein product: CASSQNRVARYGYTF. The rearrangement uses TRBV3-1 (or the pseudogene TRBV3-2) and TRBJ1-2, with D tentatively TRBD1 (6 bases). The germline V gene encodes CDR1 LGHDT and CDR2 YNNKEL (reference sequence). The CDR3 totals 15 residues. V was pared by 3 bases and J by 4 bases, with 15 bases between.